This T cell receptor beta chain appears in the sequencing data of a study of a mutant IDH1 vaccine in newly diagnosed glioma. Study summary: Standard pretreatment was either radiotherapy, temozolomide, or, for most, radiochemotherapy with temozolomide.

General observations from the study: Whatever changes occurred in top peripheral T cell clonotypes seemed unrelated to pseudoprogression.

Specified time point: baseline, week 1 (first vaccination visit). Treatment described: pre-vaccination baseline after standard-of-care therapy. The table came from immunoSEQ multiplex PCR; TCRdb's copy has only in-frame clones and leaves some out. The table has 99,000 or so clones, about 90% seen once. With respect to this clone: Its antigen remains unknown.

This CDR3 spans 15 amino acids. The sequences come from PBMCs, collected from a glioma patient treated with radiotherapy, temozolomide or both. The V call is TRBV21-1, the J call TRBJ2-5; the table names TRBD2, a call not compared with the DNA. TRBV21-1 is assigned pseudogene status. The TCR sequence derives from a woman aged 50 to 65 with glioma. The CDR3 region has the DNA TGTGCCAGCCGAAAACTAGCGGGAGTGAAAGAGACCCAGTACTTC. Residues: CASRKLAGVKETQYF.